A single sample gave rise to the 2 T cell receptor beta chains below, sequenced in a study of early T cells in non-severe SARS-CoV-2 infection. TCRdb ran MiXCR on the 5' RACE reads and lists one entry per CDR3 protein. Of over 60,000 distinct CDR3 sequences in the sample, roughly 12% were seen once. The specimen comprised whole blood, sampled at baseline. The receptor set was obtained from an adult who was a healthcare worker with PCR-confirmed SARS-CoV-2 infection or an uninfected control (not recorded which).

This clonotype was counted once. The chain is built from TRBV10-2 and TRBJ2-2; the D call may be TRBD1 or TRBD2 (5 bases each). Per germline, CDR1 WSHSY and CDR2 SAAADI. Between the trimmed V and J ends, which lost 8 bases and 6 bases, there was a span of 7 bases. The CDR3 is 11 residues long. This CDR3 reads CASVGAGELFF. CDR3 nucleotides: TGCGCCAGCGTGGGGGCCGGGGAGCTGTTTTTT.

V and J are TRBV20-1 and TRBJ2-3; D is unresolved. This CDR3 is 13 amino acids long. CDR1 and CDR2 (germline): DFQATT, SNEGSKA (reference sequence). Trimming cost V 4 bases and J 1 base, with 9 bases left between them. The CDR3 sequence is CSATTWGTDTQYF. The CDR3 bases are TGCAGTGCTACAACCTGGGGCACAGATACGCAGTATTTT.